The rows below give T cell receptor beta chains drawn from one sample of a study of blood T cells in healthy people across ages. Each CDR3 protein gets one entry after TCRdb re-called the 5' RACE reads with MiXCR. This sample has 1.4 million or so distinct CDR3 sequences, with roughly 43% found just once. Material: blood. These receptors all come from a woman aged 18-29 years in good health. CDR3s include the opening cysteine and the closing phenylalanine or tryptophan. The D gene is left open where the match is weak. Where a row states a size, it is once, few, many or the class of an expanded clone; other rows omit it.

d_call j_call v_call clone_size cdr3_aa cdr3_nt
NA TRBJ2-1 TRBV12-3/TRBV12-4 NA CASTISWEQFF TGTGCCAGCACCATATCCTGGGAGCAGTTCTTC
NA TRBJ1-2 TRBV5-1 NA CASSLVDNYGYTF TGCGCCAGCAGCTTGGTTGACAACTATGGCTACACCTTC
NA TRBJ2-1 TRBV29-1 many CSVEDPSGPTYNEQFF TGCAGCGTTGAAGACCCCAGCGGGCCCACCTACAATGAGCAGTTCTTC
TRBD1 TRBJ2-7 TRBV5-1 NA CASRGTASSYEQYF TGCGCCAGCAGGGGGACAGCGAGCTCCTACGAGCAGTACTTC
TRBD1 TRBJ1-5 TRBV2 NA CASSEASRQGPYQPQHF TGTGCCAGCAGTGAAGCTTCCCGACAGGGGCCTTATCAGCCCCAGCATTTT
TRBD2 TRBJ2-1 TRBV7-3 NA CASSLSGLALYNEQFF TGTGCCAGCAGCTTATCTGGACTAGCTCTCTACAATGAGCAGTTCTTC
TRBD2 TRBJ2-3 TRBV20-1 NA CSIPTAGAIDTQYF TGCAGTATCCCCACGGCGGGAGCGATAGATACGCAGTATTTT
TRBD1 TRBJ1-5 TRBV18 few CASSPYQGDSQPQHF TGTGCCAGCTCACCATATCAGGGGGACTCTCAGCCCCAGCATTTT
TRBD1 TRBJ1-1 TRBV7-6 NA CASSSGTVFNTEAFF TGTGCCAGCAGCTCCGGGACAGTTTTTAACACTGAAGCTTTCTTT
NA TRBJ2-5 TRBV4-3 few CASSHVGGIQETQYF TGCGCCAGCAGCCATGTAGGAGGGATCCAAGAGACCCAGTACTTC
NA TRBJ2-3 TRBV10-2 few CAIGGGGPDTQYF TGCGCTATCGGAGGGGGGGGACCAGATACGCAGTATTTT
TRBD1 TRBJ2-3 TRBV29-1 few CSVETGTGYGTQYF TGCAGCGTTGAAACCGGGACAGGGTATGGTACGCAGTATTTT
TRBD1 TRBJ1-1 TRBV27 NA CASSSETGTEVFF TGTGCCAGCAGTTCAGAGACAGGGACTGAAGTTTTCTTT
NA TRBJ2-7 TRBV28 few CASILEGGYEQYF TGTGCCAGCATCCTGGAGGGTGGGTACGAGCAGTACTTC
TRBD2 TRBJ2-7 TRBV12-3/TRBV12-4 NA CTSSSLAGIIFEQYF TGTACCAGCAGTTCCCTAGCGGGGATAATCTTCGAGCAGTACTTC
NA TRBJ2-7 TRBV27 NA CASSPTRLSYEQYF TGTGCCAGCAGCCCTACTAGACTCTCCTACGAGCAGTACTTC
TRBD2 TRBJ2-5 TRBV27 NA CASSLRGLAGKETQYF TGTGCCAGCAGTCTTCGGGGCCTAGCGGGAAAAGAGACCCAGTACTTC
NA TRBJ1-4 TRBV6-2/TRBV6-3 NA CASSWDRVGGLPNEKLFF TGTGCCAGCAGTTGGGACCGTGTAGGAGGGCTGCCGAATGAAAAACTGTTTTTT
NA TRBJ2-1 TRBV6-5 NA CASSYRGNPSYNEQFF TGTGCCAGCAGTTACCGGGGGAATCCTTCCTACAATGAGCAGTTCTTC
TRBD1 TRBJ2-1 TRBV7-7 NA CASSRGGQGLDEQFF TGTGCTAGCTCTCGGGGGGGACAGGGGTTGGATGAGCAGTTCTTC
NA TRBJ1-4 TRBV4-1 NA CASSHQAGTNEKLFF TGCGCCAGCAGCCACCAGGCCGGCACTAATGAAAAACTGTTTTTT
NA TRBJ2-1 TRBV10-3 few CAISPDYNEQFF TGTGCCATCAGCCCGGACTACAATGAGCAGTTCTTC
TRBD2 TRBJ2-4 TRBV25-1 NA CASSEGGENIQYF TGTGCCAGCAGTGAGGGGGGGGAAAACATTCAGTACTTC
NA TRBJ1-6 TRBV7-2 few CASSLKGIHSPLHF TGTGCCAGCAGCTTAAAGGGGATTCACTCACCCCTCCACTTT
TRBD2 TRBJ2-7 TRBV6-2/TRBV6-3 few CASSSPRLAFYEQYF TGTGCCAGCAGTTCCCCCCGACTAGCGTTCTACGAGCAGTACTTC
NA TRBJ1-5 TRBV19 NA CASRRRGARGNQPQHF TGTGCCAGTCGTAGGCGGGGGGCTAGGGGCAATCAGCCCCAGCATTTT
NA TRBJ1-1 TRBV2 NA CASSGDISTEAFF TGTGCCAGCAGCGGGGACATTTCCACTGAAGCTTTCTTT
NA TRBJ2-7 TRBV20-1 NA CSARKSYEQYF TGCAGTGCTCGGAAGTCCTACGAGCAGTACTTC
TRBD2 TRBJ2-7 TRBV6-6 NA CASTGEGGSYNEQYF TGTGCCAGCACCGGGGAGGGCGGGAGTTACAATGAGCAGTACTTC
NA TRBJ1-4 TRBV20-1 NA CSARGQYDEKLFF TGCAGTGCTAGAGGCCAATATGACGAAAAACTGTTTTTT
NA TRBJ1-1 TRBV15 NA CATSRDILNTEAFF TGTGCCACCAGCAGAGATATTTTAAACACTGAAGCTTTCTTT
NA TRBJ1-2 TRBV7-2 few CASSPSLAAANYGYTF TGTGCCAGCAGCCCCTCTCTGGCCGCCGCTAACTATGGCTACACCTTC
TRBD2 TRBJ2-1 TRBV4-3 NA CASSHWGLAGGFNEQFF TGCGCCAGCAGCCACTGGGGACTAGCGGGGGGGTTCAATGAGCAGTTCTTC
NA TRBJ2-5 TRBV20-1 few CSASKRSFSETQYF TGCAGTGCTAGTAAGAGGTCCTTCTCGGAGACCCAGTACTTC
NA TRBJ2-3 TRBV6-2/TRBV6-3 NA CASQDSSTDTQYF TGTGCCAGTCAGGACTCAAGCACAGATACGCAGTATTTT
NA TRBJ2-3 TRBV12-3/TRBV12-4 NA CASSPDRITDTQYF TGTGCCAGCAGTCCAGACCGAATCACAGATACGCAGTATTTT
NA TRBJ2-3 TRBV7-2 few CASSLGLTGGLTDTQYF TGTGCCAGCAGCTTAGGATTAACGGGGGGCCTCACGGATACGCAGTATTTT
TRBD1 TRBJ2-7 TRBV19 NA CVTGTGYQYEQYF TGTGTCACCGGGACAGGGTATCAGTACGAGCAGTACTTC
NA TRBJ1-1 TRBV7-9 NA CASSLDLWAEAFF TGTGCCAGCAGCTTAGATTTGTGGGCTGAAGCTTTCTTT
NA TRBJ1-6 TRBV3-1 NA CASSQDGKNSPPHF TGTGCCAGCAGCCAAGATGGGAAGAATTCACCCCCCCACTTT
NA TRBJ2-7 TRBV29-1 NA CSVQEKTYEQYF TGCAGCGTTCAAGAGAAAACCTACGAGCAGTACTTC
NA TRBJ1-4 TRBV2 NA CASSDRWRRNEKLFF TGTGCCAGCAGTGATCGTTGGCGGAGGAATGAAAAACTGTTTTTT
NA TRBJ2-1 TRBV24-1 few CATSDPGTPTEQFF TGTGCCACCAGTGACCCCGGGACTCCCACGGAGCAGTTCTTC
NA TRBJ1-1 TRBV7-9 NA CASSFTSGTEAFF TGTGCCAGCAGCTTCACATCGGGGACTGAAGCTTTCTTT
TRBD1 TRBJ1-6 TRBV12-3/TRBV12-4 NA CASSLGQGESSPLHF TGTGCCAGCAGTTTAGGACAGGGAGAAAGCTCACCCCTCCACTTT
NA TRBJ1-6 TRBV12-3/TRBV12-4 few CASRYRVLSYNSPLHF TGTGCCAGCAGATACAGGGTCCTCTCTTATAATTCACCCCTCCACTTT
TRBD1 TRBJ2-1 TRBV5-5 NA CASSMGGTGFYNEQFF TGTGCCAGCAGTATGGGGGGGACAGGGTTCTACAATGAGCAGTTCTTC
NA TRBJ2-5 TRBV4-3 NA CASSQDSGVEGPYNEQYF TGCGCCAGCAGCCAAGATTCCGGGGTTGAGGGTCCCTACAATGAGCAGTACTTC
NA TRBJ1-4 TRBV5-1 NA CASSETRGRLEKLFF TGCGCCAGCAGCGAAACCCGGGGTCGTTTGGAAAAACTGTTTTTT
NA TRBJ2-7 TRBV4-3 NA CASSQAPLYEQYF TGCGCCAGCAGCCAGGCCCCCCTATACGAGCAGTACTTC
NA TRBJ1-4 TRBV3-1 NA CASSLRATTNEKLFF TGTGCCAGCAGCCTCAGAGCCACAACTAATGAAAAACTGTTTTTT
TRBD2 TRBJ2-3 TRBV2 few CASTPGTTNTDTQYF TGTGCCAGCACCCCCGGGACTACAAACACAGATACGCAGTATTTT
NA TRBJ2-7 TRBV6-5 once CASSYSLPSYNEQYF TGTGCCAGCAGTTACTCTCTCCCCTCCTACAATGAGCAGTACTTC
TRBD2 TRBJ2-7 TRBV6-2/TRBV6-3 NA CASKTSEGPERSYEQYF TGTGCCAGCAAAACTAGCGAGGGGCCCGAGCGATCCTACGAGCAGTACTTC
NA TRBJ2-7 TRBV6-8 NA CASSYQGLYEQYF TGTGCCAGCAGTTACCAAGGACTCTACGAGCAGTACTTC
TRBD2 TRBJ2-5 TRBV4-2 NA CASSQVGGAGVKTQYF TGTGCCAGCAGCCAAGTCGGTGGCGCGGGAGTGAAGACCCAGTACTTC
TRBD2 TRBJ2-7 TRBV28 NA CASSFPPWGSGSKDYEQYF TGTGCCAGCAGTTTCCCGCCGTGGGGTAGCGGGAGTAAGGACTACGAGCAGTACTTC
NA TRBJ2-7 TRBV2 NA CASSGTTLGYEQYF TGTGCCAGCAGTGGGACGACGCTGGGGTACGAACAGTACTTC
TRBD1 TRBJ2-1 TRBV20-1 few CSARRDRVILSSYNEQFF TGCAGTGCTAGAAGGGACAGGGTTATCCTAAGCTCCTACAATGAGCAGTTCTTC
TRBD2 TRBJ2-1 TRBV4-2 NA CASSLHTSGRVNEQFF TGTGCCAGCAGCTTACACACTAGCGGGAGAGTGAATGAGCAGTTCTTC